This TCR beta chain stems from a study of T cell repertoires in cytomegalovirus infection. Study summary: An indication of both CMV infection and matching HLA type came from public TCR beta signatures.

Germline loops: CDR1 SQVTM, CDR2 ANQGSEA. V shed 6 bases and J 8 bases; nucleotides not matched to a gene: 4. CDR3 length: 11 residues. About this clonotype: Its antigen is unknown.

Each CDR3 protein is one row after TCRdb ran MiXCR on the reads. The table has about 100,000 distinct CDR3 sequences, approximately 32% seen once; the top ten hold more than 70%. Regarding the study as a whole: Dominating the ex vivo response were HLA-C-restricted CMV-specific TCR beta clonotypes. Cumulative public TCR beta family frequency identified CMV carriers with the relevant HLA.

The chain links TRBV29-1 to TRBJ2-1; 7 nucleotides match TRBD1. Sequences were derived from CD8+ T cells from cultured PBMCs, sampled from culture after CMV antigen stimulation. This clonotype was obtained from a human donor in good health (CMV status not recorded). Some clones in this sample may be carry-over from other donors' samples. In DNA, the CDR3 is TGCAGCGTAGTAGGGGGCGATGAGCAGTTCTTC. Translated: CSVVGGDEQFF.